Listed here is a single T cell receptor (beta chain). Its specificity is not known. The data stem from a study of OX40 agonist ivuxolimab in advanced cancers. At the level of the study: Mean age about 60 years, range about 20 to 79; approximately 80% male. General observations from the study: Antigens targeted by the expanded peripheral T cells were not determined. There were, on average, more expanded clones in CD8+ T cells than in CD4+.

The method was immunoSEQ multiplex PCR; TCRdb's version includes in-frame clones alone and lacks a portion of them. The table shows 83,000 or so clones, with around 84% occurring only once. The sample here was CD4+ or CD8+ T cells sorted from blood, taken in a trial of the OX40 agonist ivuxolimab. This sequence was found in an adult with an advanced solid tumor such as melanoma, head and neck, liver or kidney cancer.

The chain's CDR3 is CASKYRGDTGELFF. In DNA, the CDR3 is TGCGCCAGCAAATATCGGGGTGACACCGGGGAGCTGTTTTTT. The chain couples TRBV5-1 to TRBJ2-2, with D possibly TRBD2 on 5 matching bases. The length of the CDR3 is 14 residues. Deletions cut 6 bases from V and 3 bases from J, with 12 bases between. CDR1 and CDR2 from the germline V gene are SGHRS and YFSETQ. Full variable domain (rest looked up from reference TRBV5-1 and TRBJ2-2): KAGVTQTPRYLIKTRGQQVTLSCSPISGHRSVSWYQQTPGQGLQFLFEYFSETQRNKGNFPGRFSGRQFSNSRSEMNVSTLELGDSALYLCASKYRGDTGELFFGEGSRLTVL.